This T cell receptor beta chain was recorded in a study of OX40 agonist ivuxolimab in advanced cancers. Study in general: Eligibility rules accepted prior anti-PD-1, anti-PD-L1 or anti-CTLA-4 therapy, and over 35% had some. General observations from the study: There was clonal expansion of CD4+ and CD8+ blood T cells by week 6 at 0.1 to 3.0 mg/kg.

Some clones are missing from TCRdb's copy, which holds only in-frame ones; the method was immunoSEQ multiplex PCR. Among 50,000 to 75,000 clones listed, 90% to 95% were seen once. Worth noting for this clone: Antigen specificity is unknown.

This receptor was identified in an adult with an advanced solid tumor such as melanoma, head and neck, liver or kidney cancer. The input for sequencing was CD4+ or CD8+ T cells sorted from blood, taken in a trial of the OX40 agonist ivuxolimab.

The CDR3 region is CASSIDSRDRGRGYTF. For the CDR3, the DNA is TGTGCCAGTAGTATAGATTCTCGGGACAGGGGGCGCGGCTACACCTTC. The chain couples TRBV19 to TRBJ1-2, with 12 bases that match TRBD1. In germline, CDR1 is LNHDA, CDR2 SQIVND (reference sequence). V lost 0 bases and J lost 8; bases outside the gene matches: 7. This CDR3 is built from 16 residues.